Listed below are T cell receptor beta chains from one sample, sequenced in a study of identical twins. MiXCR, run by TCRdb on the 5' RACE reads, gives a single entry per CDR3 protein. Of 500,000 or so distinct CDR3 sequences in the sample, around 20% were seen once. These data also featured in a second study, about T cells expressing NK-cell markers.

The material sequenced was CD4+ T cells sorted from blood. These receptors all stem from a woman aged 18 to 35 in good health. Both conserved end residues are trimmed from each CDR3.

V gene	CDR3 length	J gene	CDR3 protein
TRBV12-3/TRBV12-4	11	TRBJ1-2	ASGQGNDYGYT
TRBV4-3	14	TRBJ2-3	ASSHQLAGAGDTQY
TRBV11-3	12	TRBJ2-5	ASSLGDPEGTQY
TRBV20-1	9	TRBJ2-5	SATRVETQY
TRBV7-2	12	TRBJ1-1	ASSRAPTATEAF
TRBV5-1	10	TRBJ1-2	ASRQGDYGYT
TRBV20-1	12	TRBJ2-3	SASSLDSIDTQY
TRBV29-1	12	TRBJ2-3	SVVYLAVTDTQY
TRBV6-5	11	TRBJ2-2	ASSWDGTGELF
TRBV9	13	TRBJ1-1	ASSAGAGSNTEAF
TRBV20-1	12	TRBJ2-1	SAQLAGGTLKQF
TRBV4-3	13	TRBJ2-7	ASSQELTGGSEQY
TRBV14	13	TRBJ2-3	ASSQVGPGTDTQY
TRBV6-5	16	TRBJ1-2	ASSYSIVPGQSNYGYT
TRBV12-3/TRBV12-4	12	TRBJ2-3	ASSFGQVTDTQY
TRBV10-1	17	TRBJ2-2	ASSPGPGQTFANTGELF
TRBV9	12	TRBJ2-3	ASSVGVTPDTQY
TRBV7-2	12	TRBJ2-7	ASSAQEGPYEQY
TRBV6-2/TRBV6-3	12	TRBJ2-7	ASSYLAGGHEQY
TRBV29-1	12	TRBJ2-1	SVGGGGAYNEQF
TRBV7-2	14	TRBJ2-2	ASSLELAPNTGELF
TRBV5-1	13	TRBJ1-1	ASSPGDTGRTEAF
TRBV2	11	TRBJ2-3	TRSSATSDTQY
TRBV7-2	11	TRBJ1-1	ASSKQGFGEAF
TRBV20-1	12	TRBJ2-1	SASIQSSYNEQF
TRBV12-3/TRBV12-4	12	TRBJ2-1	ASSFGGGKDEQF
TRBV9	14	TRBJ1-2	ASSVAGTGGSYGYT
TRBV20-1	14	TRBJ2-1	SARPIGSGGESEQF
TRBV7-2	10	TRBJ2-5	ASSSRTETQY
TRBV29-1	10	TRBJ1-2	SVHGGHYGYT
TRBV12-3/TRBV12-4	13	TRBJ2-7	ASSLLSGFPYEQY
TRBV20-1	12	TRBJ2-5	SAQDSVGQETQY
TRBV30	11	TRBJ2-1	AWRPAGVGEQF
TRBV20-1	13	TRBJ2-1	SARSSGGAWDEQF
TRBV7-2	14	TRBJ1-4	ASSSWGSRTNEKLF
TRBV29-1	13	TRBJ2-3	SVETSGGAADTQY
TRBV20-1	14	TRBJ2-7	SATGRAGGGIYEQY
TRBV5-1	11	TRBJ2-2	ASRGQYTGELF
TRBV9	14	TRBJ2-1	ASSVGTSGHYNEQF
TRBV20-1	19	TRBJ2-3	SANSPIFGLAGDPSTDTQY
TRBV5-1	14	TRBJ2-1	ASSLFWGGNYNEQF
TRBV11-2	15	TRBJ2-1	ASTPDAAGKAYNEQF
TRBV2	12	TRBJ2-7	ASGRGTFSYEQY
TRBV14	13	TRBJ2-1	ASSHRSGTGVEQF